These T cell receptor beta chains were read from a single sample in a study of cytomegalovirus exposure and HLA in healthy donors. Here immunoSEQ multiplex PCR was the method, and the copy in TCRdb shows in-frame clones only, minus some. The sample totals 100,000 to 150,000 clones. The specimen was PBMCs. Receptors originate from a man aged 18 to 29 in good health and CMV-seronegative. The CDR3 runs from the conserved cysteine through the conserved F or W. D genes are given only for firm matches.

cdr3_nt: TGTGCCTGGATTTCCGAGTCCTACGAGCAGTACTTC; cdr3_aa: CAWISESYEQYF; j_call: TRBJ2-7; v_call: TRBV30; d_call: -
cdr3_nt: TGTGCCTGGAACGTCAGGGCCTATAATTCACCCCTCCACTTT; cdr3_aa: CAWNVRAYNSPLHF; j_call: TRBJ1-6; v_call: TRBV30; d_call: -
cdr3_nt: TGCGCCAGCAGCTCTCCGGGACAGGGGTCGCGGGGCTCCTACAATGAGCAGTTCTTC; cdr3_aa: CASSSPGQGSRGSYNEQFF; j_call: TRBJ2-1; v_call: TRBV5-1; d_call: TRBD1
cdr3_nt: TGTGCCTGGAGTGTATTTATGTTTAGGGACAGGGGGCAGAACACTGAAGCTTTCTTT; cdr3_aa: CAWSVFMFRDRGQNTEAFF; j_call: TRBJ1-1; v_call: TRBV30; d_call: TRBD1
cdr3_nt: TGCAGCGTTGCCATCAATGAGCAGTTCTTC; cdr3_aa: CSVAINEQFF; j_call: TRBJ2-1; v_call: TRBV29-1; d_call: -
cdr3_nt: TGTGCCTGGAGTGGGCTTCGGAACACCGGGGAGCTGTTTTTT; cdr3_aa: CAWSGLRNTGELFF; j_call: TRBJ2-2; v_call: TRBV30; d_call: -
cdr3_nt: TGCGCCAGCAGCCCCACCGGCACCGGGGAGCTGTTTTTT; cdr3_aa: CASSPTGTGELFF; j_call: TRBJ2-2; v_call: TRBV5-1; d_call: -
cdr3_nt: TGTGCCAGCAGCGTAGGTGGGGGGGGCCCCTACGAGCAGTACTTC; cdr3_aa: CASSVGGGGPYEQYF; j_call: TRBJ2-7; v_call: TRBV9; d_call: -
cdr3_nt: TGTGCCATCGGCGGGCCTAAGACCTACGAGCAGTACTTC; cdr3_aa: CAIGGPKTYEQYF; j_call: TRBJ2-7; v_call: TRBV27; d_call: -
cdr3_nt: TGTGCCTGGAGTTGGCAGGCCCGTCCTCCCCTCCACTTT; cdr3_aa: CAWSWQARPPLHF; j_call: TRBJ1-6; v_call: TRBV30; d_call: -
cdr3_nt: TGTGCCAGCTCACTTTTGGGCAGCGGGGAGACCCAGTACTTC; cdr3_aa: CASSLLGSGETQYF; j_call: TRBJ2-5; v_call: TRBV18; d_call: -
cdr3_nt: TGTGCCACCAGCGCCGGGATTAACACCGGGGAGCTGTTTTTT; cdr3_aa: CATSAGINTGELFF; j_call: TRBJ2-2; v_call: TRBV15; d_call: -
cdr3_nt: TGTGCCAGCAGCTTGGAGTCGGGGAGTTGGGAGACCCAGTACTTC; cdr3_aa: CASSLESGSWETQYF; j_call: TRBJ2-5; v_call: TRBV5-8; d_call: -
cdr3_nt: TGTGCCAGTAGCCCCGTCGGGGGTAATCAGCCCCAGCATTTT; cdr3_aa: CASSPVGGNQPQHF; j_call: TRBJ1-5; v_call: TRBV19; d_call: -
cdr3_nt: TGTGCCAGCAGCGTCCAGACTAGCGGGATTCTCCCGGAGACCCAGTACTTC; cdr3_aa: CASSVQTSGILPETQYF; j_call: TRBJ2-5; v_call: TRBV9; d_call: TRBD2
cdr3_nt: TGTGCCAGCAGCTTCCGGGAGAGCACAGATACGCAGTATTTT; cdr3_aa: CASSFRESTDTQYF; j_call: TRBJ2-3; v_call: TRBV5-4; d_call: -
cdr3_nt: TGTGCCAGCAGCTCGACAGGGAACTACGAGCAGTACTTC; cdr3_aa: CASSSTGNYEQYF; j_call: TRBJ2-7; v_call: TRBV5-6; d_call: TRBD1
cdr3_nt: TGCGCCAGCAGCCAAAGAACAGGGGGAAGGCAGCCCCAGCATTTT; cdr3_aa: CASSQRTGGRQPQHF; j_call: TRBJ1-5; v_call: TRBV4-1; d_call: TRBD1
cdr3_nt: TGTGCCAGCAGCCAAGATTCCGGGGGTAATTCACCCCTCCACTTT; cdr3_aa: CASSQDSGGNSPLHF; j_call: TRBJ1-6; v_call: TRBV14; d_call: -
cdr3_nt: TGCAGCGTTCAGGGACAGACTAATCAGCCCCAGCATTTT; cdr3_aa: CSVQGQTNQPQHF; j_call: TRBJ1-5; v_call: TRBV29-1; d_call: TRBD1
cdr3_nt: TGTGCCAGCAGTGAAAGGAAGACGGCGGTCGGGTACTTC; cdr3_aa: CASSERKTAVGYF; j_call: TRBJ2-7; v_call: TRBV6-1; d_call: -
cdr3_nt: TGTGCCAGCAGTGACCGTAATTCCGGGGAGCTGTTTTTT; cdr3_aa: CASSDRNSGELFF; j_call: TRBJ2-2; v_call: TRBV25-1; d_call: -
cdr3_nt: TGTGCCAGCTCACCACTGCTAGCGGGGGTTCCACACGAGCAGTACTTC; cdr3_aa: CASSPLLAGVPHEQYF; j_call: TRBJ2-7; v_call: TRBV18; d_call: TRBD2
cdr3_nt: TGTGCCAGCTCACTCCTTACCAGGGCTGAAGCTTTCTTT; cdr3_aa: CASSLLTRAEAFF; j_call: TRBJ1-1; v_call: TRBV18; d_call: -
cdr3_nt: TGTGCCAGTAGTATACTCCTCAGCGGAGGGCCCTCGAGGGCAAAACTGTTTTTT; cdr3_aa: CASSILLSGGPSRAKLFF; j_call: TRBJ1-4; v_call: TRBV19; d_call: -
cdr3_nt: TGTGCCAGCAGCCTACAGGGTAGTGGCTACACCTTC; cdr3_aa: CASSLQGSGYTF; j_call: TRBJ1-2; v_call: TRBV13; d_call: -
cdr3_nt: TGTGCCAGCTCACCAATGGGACAGGGTCTTGGCAATGAGCAGTTCTTC; cdr3_aa: CASSPMGQGLGNEQFF; j_call: TRBJ2-1; v_call: TRBV18; d_call: TRBD1
cdr3_nt: TGCGCCAGCAGAGGGACAGGGTTCTCCTACGAGCAGTACTTC; cdr3_aa: CASRGTGFSYEQYF; j_call: TRBJ2-7; v_call: TRBV5-1; d_call: TRBD1
cdr3_nt: TGTGCCACCAGCAACCGGGACAGGGGGCAATGGTCACAGTTCTTC; cdr3_aa: CATSNRDRGQWSQFF; j_call: TRBJ2-1; v_call: TRBV15; d_call: TRBD1
cdr3_nt: TGTGCCTGGAGTGCGGGTTGGTCTGGGACTGTAGCCTACGAGCAGTACTTC; cdr3_aa: CAWSAGWSGTVAYEQYF; j_call: TRBJ2-7; v_call: TRBV30; d_call: -
cdr3_nt: TGTGCCAGCAATCACAGGGGGAACTCTGGAAACACCATATATTTT; cdr3_aa: CASNHRGNSGNTIYF; j_call: TRBJ1-3; v_call: TRBV6-6; d_call: TRBD1
cdr3_nt: TGTGCCAGCAGTCCACTAGCGGGGGGATACAATGAGCAGTTCTTC; cdr3_aa: CASSPLAGGYNEQFF; j_call: TRBJ2-1; v_call: TRBV27; d_call: TRBD2
cdr3_nt: TGCGCCACGATCCCAAGTTCAGGGGGCTTGAGCTCCTACAATGAGCAGTTCTTC; cdr3_aa: CATIPSSGGLSSYNEQFF; j_call: TRBJ2-1; v_call: TRBV5-1; d_call: TRBD1
cdr3_nt: TGTGCCAGCAGCTGGGGGGAGACAGGGGTTTTCTCGTACGAGCAGTACTTC; cdr3_aa: CASSWGETGVFSYEQYF; j_call: TRBJ2-7; v_call: TRBV5-6; d_call: TRBD1
cdr3_nt: TGCGCCAGCAGCTCGGACCCCGGGGGTACGCAGTATTTT; cdr3_aa: CASSSDPGGTQYF; j_call: TRBJ2-3; v_call: TRBV5-1; d_call: -
cdr3_nt: TGTGCCAGCAGCTTAGGTTCAGGACAGGGATGGGATGAGCAGTTCTTC; cdr3_aa: CASSLGSGQGWDEQFF; j_call: TRBJ2-1; v_call: TRBV7-9; d_call: TRBD1
cdr3_nt: TGTGCCAGCAGTGAAAGATTTCGGGACGGGGGTGCCGGGGAGCTGTTTTTT; cdr3_aa: CASSERFRDGGAGELFF; j_call: TRBJ2-2; v_call: TRBV6-1; d_call: -
cdr3_nt: TGCGCCAGCAGCGGGTCTAGCGGTTCCTACGAGCAGTACTTC; cdr3_aa: CASSGSSGSYEQYF; j_call: TRBJ2-7; v_call: TRBV5-1; d_call: TRBD2
cdr3_nt: TGTGCCAGCAGTCTAGAGACAGGGGATCACTATGGCTACACCTTC; cdr3_aa: CASSLETGDHYGYTF; j_call: TRBJ1-2; v_call: TRBV6-1; d_call: TRBD1
cdr3_nt: TGTGCCATCAGTGAGGCAGGGAATCAGCCCCAGCATTTT; cdr3_aa: CAISEAGNQPQHF; j_call: TRBJ1-5; v_call: TRBV10-3; d_call: -
cdr3_nt: TGTGCTAGTGGAGGACTAGCGGGGAACACCGGGGAGCTGTTTTTT; cdr3_aa: CASGGLAGNTGELFF; j_call: TRBJ2-2; v_call: TRBV12-5; d_call: TRBD2
cdr3_nt: TGTGCCAGCAGCTTAGAGGGACAGTACAATGAGCAGTTCTTC; cdr3_aa: CASSLEGQYNEQFF; j_call: TRBJ2-1; v_call: TRBV11-3; d_call: TRBD1
cdr3_nt: TGCAGCGACGGGGGGACAGGACTGAACACTGAAGCTTTCTTT; cdr3_aa: CSDGGTGLNTEAFF; j_call: TRBJ1-1; v_call: TRBV29-1; d_call: TRBD1
cdr3_nt: TGTGCCAGCAGCCCATTACGTCGGGGGGCGGATGAAAAACTGTTTTTT; cdr3_aa: CASSPLRRGADEKLFF; j_call: TRBJ1-4; v_call: TRBV5-8; d_call: -
cdr3_nt: TGTGCCACCCTACGGGCGGAGGGCGAGCAGTACTTC; cdr3_aa: CATLRAEGEQYF; j_call: TRBJ2-7; v_call: TRBV28; d_call: -
cdr3_nt: TGCGCCAGCAGCTTGGGGCAGGGCTCCTACGAGCAGTACTTC; cdr3_aa: CASSLGQGSYEQYF; j_call: TRBJ2-7; v_call: TRBV5-1; d_call: -
cdr3_nt: TGTGCCAGCAGCCGGACTAGCGGACTCTACGAGCAGTACTTC; cdr3_aa: CASSRTSGLYEQYF; j_call: TRBJ2-7; v_call: TRBV7-9; d_call: TRBD2
cdr3_nt: TGTGCCAGCAGTTTGGGCCAGGCACTCTCCTACGAGCAGTACTTC; cdr3_aa: CASSLGQALSYEQYF; j_call: TRBJ2-7; v_call: TRBV28; d_call: -
cdr3_nt: TGTGCCACCAGCTTCCGCGACGAGCAGTACTTC; cdr3_aa: CATSFRDEQYF; j_call: TRBJ2-7; v_call: TRBV15; d_call: -
cdr3_nt: TGTGCCAGCAGCGTAGCCCTCGACGGAGCGGGGGGTTTGGATACGCAGTATTTT; cdr3_aa: CASSVALDGAGGLDTQYF; j_call: TRBJ2-3; v_call: TRBV9; d_call: TRBD2
cdr3_nt: TGTGCCAGCAGTTTTATCGTACAGGGGGCCGGTTACGGAAAAGCTTTCTTT; cdr3_aa: CASSFIVQGAGYGKAFF; j_call: TRBJ1-1; v_call: TRBV28; d_call: TRBD1
cdr3_nt: TGTGCCAGCAGACCCGGGGGAGCCCAGGGGGTTGATTCACCCCTCCACTTT; cdr3_aa: CASRPGGAQGVDSPLHF; j_call: TRBJ1-6; v_call: TRBV2; d_call: TRBD1
cdr3_nt: TGTGCCAGTAGTCGAACCGGGACAGGGAGGGCCGGGGAGCTGTTTTTT; cdr3_aa: CASSRTGTGRAGELFF; j_call: TRBJ2-2; v_call: TRBV19; d_call: TRBD1
cdr3_nt: TGTGCCAGTAGTCGGTACAATGAGCAGTTCTTC; cdr3_aa: CASSRYNEQFF; j_call: TRBJ2-1; v_call: TRBV19; d_call: -